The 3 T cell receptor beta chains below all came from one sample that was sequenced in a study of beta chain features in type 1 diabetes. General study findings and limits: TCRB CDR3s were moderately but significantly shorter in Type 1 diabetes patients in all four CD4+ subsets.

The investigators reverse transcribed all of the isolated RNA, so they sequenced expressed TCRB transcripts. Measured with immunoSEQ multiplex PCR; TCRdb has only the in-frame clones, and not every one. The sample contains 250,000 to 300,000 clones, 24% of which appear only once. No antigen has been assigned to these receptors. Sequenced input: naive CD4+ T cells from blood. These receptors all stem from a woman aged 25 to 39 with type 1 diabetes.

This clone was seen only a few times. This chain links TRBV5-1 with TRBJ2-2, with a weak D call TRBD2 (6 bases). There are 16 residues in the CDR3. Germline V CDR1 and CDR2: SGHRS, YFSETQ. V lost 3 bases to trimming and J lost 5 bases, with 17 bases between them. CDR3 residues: CASSSGLSPGTGELFF. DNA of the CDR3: TGCGCCAGCAGCTCAGGACTATCGCCGGGGACCGGGGAGCTGTTTTTT.

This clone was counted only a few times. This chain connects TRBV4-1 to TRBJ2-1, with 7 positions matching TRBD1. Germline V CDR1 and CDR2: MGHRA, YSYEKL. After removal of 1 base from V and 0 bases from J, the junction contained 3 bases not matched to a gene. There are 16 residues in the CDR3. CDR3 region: CASSQAGTVSYNEQFF. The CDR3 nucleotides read TGCGCCAGCAGCCAAGCAGGGACAGTCTCCTACAATGAGCAGTTCTTC.

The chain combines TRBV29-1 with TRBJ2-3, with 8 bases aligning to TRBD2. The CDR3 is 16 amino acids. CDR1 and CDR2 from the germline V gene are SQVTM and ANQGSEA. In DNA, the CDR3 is TGCGGATACATCGGATGGGGGCGGGAGGTCGCAGATACGCAGTATTTT. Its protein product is CGYIGWGREVADTQYF.